The 15 T cell receptor beta chains reported below all come from one sample, sequenced in a study of cytomegalovirus exposure and HLA in healthy donors. PCR used 60 Vbeta primers and 13 Jbeta primers. Assay used: immunoSEQ multiplex PCR; TCRdb lists only in-frame clones, some missing. The sample has 95,000 to 100,000 clones; around 74% are singletons. The sample was PBMCs. All receptors derive from a male donor in good health and CMV-seronegative.

The chain joins TRBV9 to TRBJ1-5, with D tentatively TRBD1 (5 bases). The germline gives CDR1 SGDLS, CDR2 YYNGEE. This CDR3 comprises 14 residues. V was cut by 0 bases and J by 6 bases, with 10 bases left in between. This CDR3 reads CASSVGNGGQPQHF. DNA for the CDR3: TGTGCCAGCAGCGTAGGGAACGGGGGTCAGCCCCAGCATTTT.

The genes are TRBV5-1 and TRBJ2-7; D is possibly TRBD1 (7 bases). CDR1 and CDR2 (germline): SGHRS, YFSETQ. V was shortened by 4 bases and J by 7 bases, with 18 bases between the two germline ends. CDR3 size: 14 residues. Written as DNA, the CDR3 is TGCGCCAGCAGCGGAGGGGGCATTCGACGGGAGCAGTACTTC. Translated: CASSGGGIRREQYF.

The chain's CDR3 is CASSLWGAMDIQYF. For the CDR3, the DNA is TGTGCCAGCAGTTTATGGGGGGCAATGGACATTCAGTACTTC. The V and J genes are TRBV28 and TRBJ2-4, with D possibly being TRBD1 (6 bases). The CDR3 is made up of 14 amino acids. CDR1 and CDR2 (germline): MDHEN, SYDVKM. The ends were cut back, 0 bases at V and 8 bases at J, with 11 bases in the middle.

CDR3 loop: CASSQGQGGTYEQYF. CDR3 DNA: TGCGCCAGCAGCCAAGGACAGGGGGGGACCTACGAGCAGTACTTC. This chain links TRBV5-1 with TRBJ2-7, with 10 nucleotides matching TRBD1. This CDR3 is built from 15 residues. After removal of 4 bases from V and 2 bases from J, the junction contained 6 bases not matched to a gene. Germline CDR1 SGHRS, CDR2 YFSETQ. Based on the CDR3 plus reference TRBV5-1 and TRBJ2-7, the full variable domain is KAGVTQTPRYLIKTRGQQVTLSCSPISGHRSVSWYQQTPGQGLQFLFEYFSETQRNKGNFPGRFSGRQFSNSRSEMNVSTLELGDSALYLCASSQGQGGTYEQYFGPGTRLTVT.

J is TRBJ1-4 and V is TRBV28; D is perhaps TRBD1 (5 bases). With 2 bases removed from V and 8 bases from J, the gap between germline ends came to 12 bases. CDR3 length: 14 residues. CDR1 is MDHEN and CDR2 is SYDVKM in the germline V gene. The chain's CDR3 is CASSLSGGSEKLFF. The CDR3, as DNA: TGTGCCAGCAGTTTAAGCGGGGGGAGCGAAAAACTGTTTTTT.

V gene TRBV10-3 combines with J gene TRBJ2-1; the D is unclear. Germline V gene sequence: CDR1 ENHRY, CDR2 SYGVKD. Deletions cut 6 bases from V and 6 bases from J, with 12 bases between. CDR3 size: 13 residues. CDR3 coding DNA: TGTGCCATCAGCGATGGGCTCACCAATGAGCAGTTCTTC. It specifies CAISDGLTNEQFF.

J is TRBJ2-1 and V is TRBV14, with D perhaps matching TRBD2 (5 bases). Germline V gene sequence: CDR1 SGHDN, CDR2 FVKESK. V was clipped by 11 bases and J by 5 bases, with 10 bases between them. The CDR3 has 11 residues. CDR3 protein: CAGLADNEQFF. The CDR3 bases are TGTGCCGGGCTAGCAGACAATGAGCAGTTCTTC.

The chain combines TRBV6-5 with TRBJ1-1; perhaps TRBD1 as D (5 bases). The V and J ends lost 7 bases and 7 bases respectively, with 19 bases between them. The CDR3 is 14 amino acids. Germline values: CDR1 MNHEY, CDR2 SVGAGI. The CDR3 bases are TGTGCCAGCAAAATTACGGGAGGTCAGGGTGAAGCTTTCTTT. Amino acid sequence: CASKITGGQGEAFF.

This clone was detected a few times. The CDR3 coding sequence is TGTGCCAGCACCTGGGGGGACAGGGGGATCGATGGCTACACCTTC. This gives the protein CASTWGDRGIDGYTF. This sequence joins TRBV6-1 and TRBJ1-2, with 11 nucleotides matching TRBD1. Losses at the gene ends were 7 bases for V and 6 bases for J; bases not matched to a gene: 10. This CDR3 region has 15 residues. Germline loops: CDR1 MNHNS, CDR2 SASEGT.

The sample holds one count of this clone. The chain combines TRBV4-3 with TRBJ2-7, with a weak D call TRBD1 (6 bases). There are 13 residues in the CDR3. Trimming pared 4 bases from V and 4 bases from J, leaving 11 bases between. Germline CDR1 is LGHNA and CDR2 is YSLEER. Here the CDR3 reads CASSRIQGYEQYF. The CDR3 nucleotides read TGCGCCAGCAGCCGCATACAGGGTTACGAGCAGTACTTC.

The chain couples TRBV27 to TRBJ2-7, with TRBD1 identical over 7 bases. The germline CDR1 and CDR2 sequences are MNHEY and SMNVEV (reference sequence). The CDR3 covers 16 residues. V dropped 5 bases and J dropped 2; count of bases not matched to a gene: 12. The CDR3 DNA reads as TGTGCCAGCAGTCCCCACCAGGACAGGTTCGCCTACGAGCAGTACTTC. Its translation: CASSPHQDRFAYEQYF.

This rearrangement joins TRBV6-5 to TRBJ1-1, with D possibly being TRBD1 (6 bases). The CDR3 contains 14 residues. Trimming pared 6 bases from V and 0 bases from J, leaving 11 bases between. CDR1 and CDR2 (germline): MNHEY, SVGAGI. The CDR3 here is CASRRQVLNTEAFF. In DNA form, the CDR3 reads TGTGCCAGCAGGCGACAGGTCCTGAACACTGAAGCTTTCTTT.

The table lists this clone with a few counts. This sequence joins TRBV2 and TRBJ1-4, with a tentative D call TRBD1 (6 bases). The germline V and J ends were trimmed by 3 bases and 8 bases, with 13 bases remaining between them. The germline CDR1 and CDR2 sequences are SNHLY and FYNNEI. The CDR3 covers 14 residues. The CDR3 coding sequence is TGTGCCAGCAGTGACACAGGGCCGGGGGAAAAACTGTTTTTT. Its protein is CASSDTGPGEKLFF.

The chain is built from TRBV12-5 and TRBJ2-1, with TRBD2 matching over 8 bases. The trim removed 0 bases at V and 8 bases at J, leaving 6 bases unmatched. CDR3 length equals 15 residues. CDR1 and CDR2 from the germline V gene are LGHNT and FRNRAP. The CDR3 loop reads CASGLVSGGIHEQFF. CDR3 DNA: TGTGCTAGTGGTTTGGTGTCGGGAGGGATCCATGAGCAGTTCTTC.

The chain links TRBV7-3 to TRBJ2-5, with D tentatively TRBD2 (6 bases). The V end was cut by 5 bases, the J end by 9 bases, with 16 bases between. This CDR3 is 13 amino acids long. The V gene's germline CDR1 is SGHTA and CDR2 FQGTGA. CDR3 protein: CASSLGTSAAQYF. CDR3 in DNA: TGTGCCAGCAGCCTAGGGACTTCCGCGGCCCAGTACTTC.